The present T cell receptor beta chain was sequenced within a study of CD8 T cells in ankylosing spondylitis. CDR1 and CDR2 (germline): DFQATT, SNEGSKA (reference sequence). CDR3 length equals 14 residues. V shed 5 bases and J shed 6 bases, with 16 bases lying between them. TCRdb called the 5' RACE reads again in MiXCR, with one record for every CDR3 protein. The sample consists of a few hundred thousand distinct CDR3 sequences, over 15% of them appearing once. General study results and limits: Existing reports had already noted some motif variants in reactive arthritis synovial fluid and blood. A TCR beta motif made of several highly homologous variants seemed typical of ankylosing spondylitis blood. Disease-linked clones had a CD8+ phenotype and relatively low frequency in peripheral blood. Reportedly, disease-linked clones are significantly enriched in ankylosing spondylitis patients' matched synovial fluid.

This clonotype was detected a few times. Its antigen remains unknown. Material: blood, either unsorted or a sorted T cell fraction (not recorded which). This rearrangement joins TRBV20-1 to TRBJ2-2; the D gene could be TRBD1 or TRBD2 (5 bases each). The clonotype originates from a male donor with ankylosing spondylitis. This chain's CDR3 is CSASGTLGAGELFF. DNA of the CDR3: TGCAGTGCTTCCGGGACCCTCGGGGCCGGGGAGCTGTTTTTT.